This T cell receptor (beta chain) came from a study of naive and memory T cell subsets. General study findings and limits: Clonotypes here are unpaired alpha or beta chain sequences. Over 95% of naive TCR sequences appeared only once after error correction, unlike memory subsets.

This clonotype was counted only a few times. Its antigen is not known. There are 16 residues in the CDR3. V was pared by 4 bases and J by 0 bases, with 16 bases between. Germline CDR1 DFQATT, CDR2 SNEGSKA (reference sequence). Two oligonucleotides, mixed equimolar, formed the beta constant-region primer covering TRBC1 and TRBC2. The ligated cDNA underwent four PCR rounds using SP2 and nested alpha and beta constant-region primers. TCRdb redid the calling of the UMI-ligation and nested PCR reads with MiXCR, one entry per CDR3 protein. The data hold 130,000 or so distinct CDR3 sequences, with roughly 32% observed a single time. Overnight CMV lysate stimulation of fresh PBMCs defined donor CMV status by CD4+ IFNgamma. CD4 T cells were positively selected, then CD8 T cells from the CD4-negative fraction.

The sample comprised central memory CD4+ T cells from blood. The sequence was collected from a human donor in good health. This chain joins TRBV20-1 and TRBJ1-3; D might be TRBD1 (6 bases). In nucleotides, the CDR3 is TGCAGTGCTACACGGTCGGGACACCACTCTGGAAACACCATATATTTT. Residues: CSATRSGHHSGNTIYF.